The rows below give T cell receptor beta chains drawn from one sample of a study of blood T cells in healthy people across ages. TCRdb redid the calling of the 5' RACE reads with MiXCR, one entry per CDR3 protein. This sample yields 1.5 million to 2 million distinct CDR3 sequences, of which around 50% are seen a single time; less than 2.5% belongs to the top ten. Sequences were obtained from blood. The receptors derive from a middle-aged woman in good health. Each CDR3 is given with its conserved first and last residue. A D gene is named only where the DNA matches it firmly. Clone size, where shown, is once, few, many, or a class for clones that have expanded.

size: NA
length: 13
D: NA
V: TRBV6-2/TRBV6-3
J: TRBJ1-2
CDR3: CASSPPSGRGYTF
DNA: TGTGCCAGCAGTCCCCCATCGGGGCGAGGCTACACCTTC

size: NA
length: 15
D: TRBD2
V: TRBV20-1
J: TRBJ2-1
CDR3: CSASVRAGIYNEQFF
DNA: TGCAGTGCTAGTGTTCGAGCGGGGATTTACAATGAGCAGTTCTTC

size: NA
length: 14
D: TRBD1
V: TRBV20-1
J: TRBJ1-5
CDR3: CSVSKGAGNQPRHF
DNA: TGCAGTGTATCAAAGGGGGCAGGTAATCAGCCCCGGCATTTT

size: NA
length: 18
D: TRBD1
V: TRBV6-2/TRBV6-3
J: TRBJ2-6
CDR3: CASRPRQGAFSGANVLTF
DNA: TGTGCCAGCAGACCTAGACAGGGGGCTTTCTCTGGGGCCAACGTCCTGACTTTC

size: NA
length: 13
D: NA
V: TRBV20-1
J: TRBJ2-7
CDR3: CSASAGGRYEQYF
DNA: TGCAGTGCCTCCGCCGGGGGTCGTTACGAGCAGTACTTC

size: few
length: 17
D: NA
V: TRBV7-3
J: TRBJ2-6
CDR3: CASSLIGTALGANVLTF
DNA: TGTGCCAGCAGCTTAATCGGCACTGCCTTAGGGGCCAACGTCCTGACTTTC

size: NA
length: 14
D: NA
V: TRBV11-2
J: TRBJ2-7
CDR3: CASAQTAETYEQYF
DNA: TGTGCCAGCGCGCAGACAGCCGAAACTTACGAGCAGTACTTC

size: NA
length: 17
D: TRBD1
V: TRBV29-1
J: TRBJ2-7
CDR3: CSAQYRDGTGVSYEQYF
DNA: TGCAGCGCCCAATATCGGGACGGGACAGGGGTTTCCTACGAGCAGTACTTC

size: few
length: 14
D: NA
V: TRBV20-1
J: TRBJ1-4
CDR3: CSALMGGRREKLFF
DNA: TGCAGTGCCCTTATGGGAGGGCGGCGAGAAAAACTGTTTTTT

size: few
length: 13
D: NA
V: TRBV6-1
J: TRBJ2-3
CDR3: CASMGLITDTQYF
DNA: TGTGCCAGCATGGGCTTGATAACAGATACGCAGTATTTT

size: NA
length: 11
D: NA
V: TRBV7-9
J: TRBJ1-2
CDR3: CASSPGLDYTF
DNA: TGTGCCAGCAGCCCCGGTTTAGACTACACCTTC

size: NA
length: 14
D: TRBD1
V: TRBV7-2
J: TRBJ2-7
CDR3: CASSPGTVINEQYF
DNA: TGTGCTAGCAGTCCTGGGACAGTAATTAACGAGCAGTACTTC

size: NA
length: 13
D: TRBD1
V: TRBV6-2/TRBV6-3
J: TRBJ2-1
CDR3: CASRATGGNEQFF
DNA: TGTGCCAGCAGAGCGACAGGGGGCAATGAGCAGTTCTTC

size: NA
length: 12
D: NA
V: TRBV27
J: TRBJ2-3
CDR3: CATQLGADTQYF
DNA: TGTGCCACCCAGTTGGGAGCCGATACGCAGTATTTT

size: NA
length: 16
D: NA
V: TRBV4-1
J: TRBJ1-2
CDR3: CASSQDQGQSYYGYTF
DNA: TGCGCCAGCAGCCAAGATCAAGGGCAGTCCTACTATGGCTACACCTTC

size: NA
length: 16
D: TRBD1
V: TRBV20-1
J: TRBJ2-2
CDR3: CSANGRGRGFTGELFF
DNA: TGCAGTGCTAATGGCAGGGGGCGCGGGTTTACCGGGGAGCTGTTTTTT

size: many
length: 13
D: NA
V: TRBV6-6
J: TRBJ2-4
CDR3: CASSYSDGDIQYF
DNA: TGTGCCAGCAGTTACTCGGACGGGGACATTCAGTACTTC